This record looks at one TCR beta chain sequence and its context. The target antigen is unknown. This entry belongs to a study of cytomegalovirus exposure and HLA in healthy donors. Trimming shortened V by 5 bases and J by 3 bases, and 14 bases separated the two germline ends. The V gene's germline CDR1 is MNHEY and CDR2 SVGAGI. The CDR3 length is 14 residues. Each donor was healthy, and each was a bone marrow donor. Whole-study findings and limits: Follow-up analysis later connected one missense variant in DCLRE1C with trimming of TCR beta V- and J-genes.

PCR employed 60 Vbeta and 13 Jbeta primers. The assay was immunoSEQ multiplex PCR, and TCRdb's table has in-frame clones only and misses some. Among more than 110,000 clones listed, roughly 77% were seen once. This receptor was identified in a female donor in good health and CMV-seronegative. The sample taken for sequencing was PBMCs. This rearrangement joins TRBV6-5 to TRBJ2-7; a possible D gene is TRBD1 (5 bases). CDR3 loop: CASSPRQTFYEQYF. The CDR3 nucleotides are TGTGCCAGCAGTCCCCGACAGACTTTCTACGAGCAGTACTTC.